This TCR beta chain was sequenced during a study of blood T cell repertoires in COVID-19. Under the authors' procedure: Amplification of reference gene primers was used by the study to estimate nucleated cell counts. Data came from immunoSEQ multiplex PCR; TCRdb stores just in-frame clones and leaves some out. V and J calls and clone size are as listed in that table; D and trimming were resolved from the DNA. The sample records about 300,000 clones, roughly 91% being singletons. The clonotype comes from a woman between 25 and 40 years old with COVID-19, enrolled during active disease. The specimen was peripheral blood.

CDR3: CASSSHTGLANGYTF. Written as DNA, the CDR3 is TGCGCCAGCAGCTCGCATACGGGGTTGGCCAATGGCTACACCTTC. The V call is TRBV5-1, the J call TRBJ1-2; no clear D. Germline-derived CDR1 and CDR2 are SGHRS and YFSETQ. V was clipped by 3 bases and J by 6 bases, with 18 bases between them. CDR3 length: 15 amino acids.